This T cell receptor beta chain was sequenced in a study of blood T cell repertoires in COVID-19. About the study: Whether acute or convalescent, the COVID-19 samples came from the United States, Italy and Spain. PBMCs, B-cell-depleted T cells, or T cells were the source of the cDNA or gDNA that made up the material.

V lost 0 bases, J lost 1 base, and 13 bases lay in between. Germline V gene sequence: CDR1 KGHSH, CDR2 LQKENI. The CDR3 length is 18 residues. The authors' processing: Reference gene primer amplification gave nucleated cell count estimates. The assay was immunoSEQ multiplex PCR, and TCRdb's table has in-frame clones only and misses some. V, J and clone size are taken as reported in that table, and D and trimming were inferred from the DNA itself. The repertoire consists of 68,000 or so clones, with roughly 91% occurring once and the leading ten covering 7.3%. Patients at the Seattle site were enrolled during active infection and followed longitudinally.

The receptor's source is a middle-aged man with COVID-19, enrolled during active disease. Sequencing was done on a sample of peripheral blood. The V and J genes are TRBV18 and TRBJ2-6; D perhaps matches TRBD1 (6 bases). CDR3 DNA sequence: TGTGCCAGCTCACCACCTCCAGGGGTGCGGTCTGGGGCCAACGTCCTGACTTTC. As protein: CASSPPPGVRSGANVLTF.